Many counts were recorded for the clone carrying this TCR beta chain. Its antigen remains unknown. Time point defined: newly diagnosed GD, antithyroid drugs for less than 3 months. With RNA extracted from PBMCs as input, the TCR library was made. These data originate in a study of regulatory T cells in long-lasting Graves disease. Study conclusions and caveats: What was studied was peripheral blood only, and not thyroid tissue.

This CDR3 contains 12 residues. V lost 2 bases to trimming and J lost 6 bases; unmatched junction nucleotides: 0. Germline V lookup: CDR1 LGHDT, CDR2 YNNKEL (reference sequence). To make TCR beta libraries, researchers used iRepertoire HTBI primers and Arm-PCR of CDR3 regions. MiXCR, run by TCRdb on the multiplex PCR reads, gives a single entry per CDR3 protein. Of 420,000 or so distinct CDR3 sequences detected, roughly 17% appear once; the ten largest clones hold 23%. This sample was also put to use in a study of T cells in Graves' hyperthyroidism and ophthalmopathy. This second study notes: The HTBI set primed first-round TCR CDR3 RT-PCR.

The V and J genes are TRBV3-1 and TRBJ2-7; 8 bases match TRBD1. This sequence originates from a woman aged 18-35 years with Graves disease. This specimen was peripheral blood mononuclear cells (PBMCs), taken at new diagnosis, from a patient treated with antithyroid drugs. CDR3 sequence: CASSQQGAEQYF. The CDR3 DNA is TGTGCCAGCAGCCAACAGGGGGCCGAGCAGTACTTC.